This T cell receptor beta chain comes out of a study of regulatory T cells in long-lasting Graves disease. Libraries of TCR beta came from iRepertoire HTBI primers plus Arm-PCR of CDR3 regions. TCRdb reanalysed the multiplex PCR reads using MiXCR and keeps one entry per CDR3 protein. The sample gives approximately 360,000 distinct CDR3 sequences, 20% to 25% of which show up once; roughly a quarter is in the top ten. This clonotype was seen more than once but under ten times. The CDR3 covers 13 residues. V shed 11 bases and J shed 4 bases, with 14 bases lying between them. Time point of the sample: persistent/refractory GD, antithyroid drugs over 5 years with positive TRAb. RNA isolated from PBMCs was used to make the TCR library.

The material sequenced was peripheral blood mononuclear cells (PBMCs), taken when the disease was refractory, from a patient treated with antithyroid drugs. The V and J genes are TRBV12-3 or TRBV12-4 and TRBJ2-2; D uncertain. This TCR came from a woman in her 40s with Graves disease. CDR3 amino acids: CASAWGPTGELFF. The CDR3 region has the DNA TGTGCCTCCGCCTGGGGTCCCACCGGGGAGCTGTTTTTT.